Below are 20 T cell receptor beta chains sequenced from a single sample in a study of T cells after posttransplantation cyclophosphamide. Clones were sequenced by immunoSEQ multiplex PCR, and TCRdb holds only the in-frame ones, with some missing. Here the sample spans some 64,000 clones, 93% being singletons. Material: PBMCs. The receptor source for this set is a woman in her 30s in good health and a related stem cell transplant donor.

The chain joins TRBV19 to TRBJ2-7; D possibly corresponds to TRBD2 (5 bases). The V gene's germline CDR1 is LNHDA and CDR2 SQIVND (reference sequence). V was cut by 10 bases and J by 6 bases, with 22 bases left in between. The CDR3 has 14 residues. CDR3 DNA sequence: TGTGCCACCGAGGCGGGCAGGCGCGGCTCCGAGCAGTACTTC. Protein: CATEAGRRGSEQYF.

V usage is TRBV28 and J usage is TRBJ1-6, with 7 bases matching TRBD1. CDR3 length equals 13 residues. CDR1 is MDHEN, CDR2 SYDVKM, per germline. V shed 6 bases, J shed 10 bases, and the junction held 6 bases outside the gene matches. The chain's CDR3 is CASRRQGWSPLHF. In nucleotides, the CDR3 is TGTGCCAGCAGAAGACAGGGCTGGTCACCCCTCCACTTT.

Here the CDR3 reads CAISEFKENTEAFF. DNA for the CDR3: TGTGCCATCAGTGAATTTAAGGAGAACACTGAAGCTTTCTTT. The chain couples TRBV10-3 to TRBJ1-1, with unresolved D. The CDR3 totals 14 residues. V was trimmed by 3 bases and J by 1 base, leaving 9 bases between them. Germline-derived CDR1 and CDR2 are ENHRY and SYGVKD.

The rearrangement joins TRBV7-6 to TRBJ2-5; 7 bases align to TRBD2. Trimming cost V 0 bases and J 5 bases; bases outside gene matches: 3. Per germline, CDR1 SGHVS and CDR2 FNYEAQ. The CDR3 length is 14 residues. As DNA, the CDR3 is TGTGCCAGCAGCTTAGCCGGGGGGTTTGAGACCCAGTACTTC. Translation gives CASSLAGGFETQYF.

This CDR3 is CASSSPISSAGGSTDTQYF. For the CDR3, the DNA is TGTGCCAGCAGCTCCCCAATTTCGTCAGCGGGGGGGAGCACAGATACGCAGTATTTT. V usage is TRBV7-9 and J usage is TRBJ2-3; TRBD2 agrees at 10 bases. This CDR3 has 19 amino acids. Trimming cost V 4 bases and J 0 bases; bases outside gene matches: 13. Germline-derived CDR1 and CDR2 are SEHNR and FQNEAQ (reference sequence).

This sequence joins TRBV11-2 and TRBJ2-7; 7 bases are shared with TRBD1. Germline V gene data show CDR1 as SGHAT and CDR2 as FQNNGV. This CDR3 comprises 15 residues. J lost 3 bases, V lost 6 bases, and 11 bases had no gene match. As DNA, the CDR3 is TGTGCCAGCAGTCGGACAGACGGGACAGACTACGAGCAGTACTTC. It encodes CASSRTDGTDYEQYF.

The chain links TRBV19 to TRBJ1-4, with 10 bases identical to TRBD1. CDR1 is LNHDA, CDR2 SQIVND, per germline (reference sequence). The junction had 11 bases not matched to a gene; V was cut back by 6 bases and J by 7 bases. The CDR3 has 16 amino acids. This CDR3 is CASRRRGTGEGEKLFF. The CDR3 nucleotides are TGTGCCAGTAGGAGGAGGGGGACAGGGGAAGGTGAAAAACTGTTTTTT.

V gene TRBV6-5 combines with J gene TRBJ2-3; TRBD2 might be the D (6 bases). This CDR3 has 14 residues. In germline, CDR1 is MNHEY, CDR2 SVGAGI. V was trimmed by 6 bases and J by 4 bases, leaving 14 bases between them. CDR3 region: CASSSGWEADTQYF. As DNA, the CDR3 is TGTGCCAGCAGCTCCGGGTGGGAGGCAGATACGCAGTATTTT.

This clone has just one count. The chain couples TRBV4-2 to TRBJ2-5; 9 bases fit TRBD2. Trimming removed 4 bases from V and 2 bases from J; junction bases left unmatched: 8. CDR1 LGHNA and CDR2 YNFKEQ come from the germline V gene. The CDR3 is made up of 16 amino acids. The CDR3 loop is CASSRLAGPLQETQYF. The CDR3 DNA follows: TGTGCCAGCAGCCGTCTAGCGGGGCCTCTTCAAGAGACCCAGTACTTC.

The chain joins TRBV5-6 to TRBJ1-3, with a possible D match to TRBD1 (5 bases). In germline, CDR1 is SGHDT, CDR2 YYEEEE. This CDR3 comprises 15 residues. Trimming shortened V by 4 bases and J by 8 bases, and 19 bases separated the two germline ends. The CDR3 is CASSPGPLSGDTIYF. The CDR3, as DNA: TGTGCCAGCAGCCCGGGACCCCTGTCGGGAGACACCATATATTTT.

This clone was observed a handful of times. The rearrangement links TRBV5-1 to TRBJ1-1; D not resolved. CDR1 is SGHRS and CDR2 is YFSETQ in the germline V gene. Trimming took 2 bases from V and 0 from J, leaving 11 bases between them. This CDR3 region has 15 residues. CDR3 nucleotide sequence: TGCGCCAGCAGCTTATTTGCAGAACTGAACACTGAAGCTTTCTTT. This translates into CASSLFAELNTEAFF.

The V gene is TRBV2, the J gene TRBJ1-1, with D unclear. Germline V gene lookup returns CDR1 SNHLY and CDR2 FYNNEI. The CDR3 runs to 15 residues. Trimming shortened V by 7 bases and J by 1 base, and 16 bases separated the two germline ends. In DNA form, the CDR3 reads TGTGCCAGCAACGTAATGGCGAGAAAGAACACTGAAGCTTTCTTT. This encodes CASNVMARKNTEAFF.

This rearrangement joins TRBV11-2 to TRBJ2-5; TRBD2 might be the D (7 bases). Germline loops: CDR1 SGHAT, CDR2 FQNNGV. The length of the CDR3 is 16 residues. Trimming left V 6 bases short and J 5 bases short, with 22 bases between. The DNA for the CDR3 is TGTGCCAGCAGACGTCCGGGACGGGGGGCCGGGGAGACCCAGTACTTC. Translating it yields CASRRPGRGAGETQYF.

The chain has TRBV4-1 and TRBJ2-1; 7 positions agree with TRBD1. Germline values: CDR1 MGHRA, CDR2 YSYEKL. The CDR3 extends over 14 amino acids. V was pared by 2 bases and J by 10 bases, with 8 bases of the junction left unmatched. In nucleotides, the CDR3 is TGCGCCAGCAGCCAATCGGGCAGGGGGTACGAGCAGTTCTTC. Protein product: CASSQSGRGYEQFF.

This clone was detected only once. The chain employs TRBV11-2 and TRBJ2-7; D not certain. Germline assignment: CDR1 SGHAT and CDR2 FQNNGV. V shed 5 bases and J shed 0 bases, with 14 bases lying between them. The CDR3 is made up of 15 amino acids. In DNA form, the CDR3 reads TGTGCCAGCAGCATAGGACGGACGAGCTCCTACGAGCAGTACTTC. Protein sequence: CASSIGRTSSYEQYF.

This clone has only one observation. The chain carries TRBV5-6 and TRBJ1-1; D unresolved. This CDR3 region has 14 residues. Trimming took off 3 bases at V and 5 bases at J, with 14 bases between the two ends. The germline V gene has CDR1 SGHDT and CDR2 YYEEEE. The CDR3 DNA is TGTGCCAGCAGCTGGGGAGGGTCGACGACTGAAGCTTTCTTT. It specifies CASSWGGSTTEAFF.

The chain is built from TRBV19 and TRBJ1-1; D unclear. The CDR3 totals 13 residues. The V end lost 3 bases, the J end lost 6 bases, and 11 bases lay between the germline ends. Per the germline V gene, CDR1 is LNHDA and CDR2 is SQIVND (reference sequence). The CDR3 region has the DNA TGTGCCAGTAGTATCGGGGTAGAAGCTGAAGCTTTCTTT. Protein: CASSIGVEAEAFF.

This clone was seen only a few times. This chain uses TRBV2 with TRBJ1-3; 7 bases map to TRBD1. Trimming took 6 bases from V and 2 from J; bases not matched to a gene: 1. Germline V gene sequence: CDR1 SNHLY, CDR2 FYNNEI. CDR3 size: 13 residues. The CDR3 DNA reads as TGTGCCAGCAGAGGGACAGCTGGAAACACCATATATTTT. It encodes CASRGTAGNTIYF.

This clone was observed a single time. The CDR3, as DNA: TGTGCCAGCAGCCACATCGCGGGGGGAGGCTACAATGAGCAGTTCTTC. As protein: CASSHIAGGGYNEQFF. The V call is TRBV7-6, the J call TRBJ2-1; 8 bases agree with TRBD2. There are 16 residues in the CDR3. The V gene end was trimmed by 5 bases and the J gene end by 3 bases; junction bases not matched to a gene: 9. Germline assignment: CDR1 SGHVS and CDR2 FNYEAQ.

V is TRBV5-4 and J is TRBJ1-1, with 8 positions matching TRBD1. CDR1 SGHNT and CDR2 YYREEE come from the germline V gene (reference sequence). The CDR3 covers 16 residues. After removal of 0 bases from V and 1 base from J, the junction contained 5 bases not matched to a gene. Written as DNA, the CDR3 is TGTGCCAGCAGCTTGGGACTGACAGGGGAGAACACTGAAGCTTTCTTT. It specifies CASSLGLTGENTEAFF.